The 27 T cell receptor beta chains in this list originate from one sample, sequenced in a study of blood T cell repertoires in COVID-19. Assay: immunoSEQ multiplex PCR; the TCRdb copy retains only in-frame clones and omits some. The sample records some 250,000 clones, 70% to 90% being singletons. Sequencing was performed on peripheral blood. The source of these receptors is a woman younger than 45 with COVID-19, enrolled during active disease.

The chain is built from TRBV19 and TRBJ2-7; D is perhaps TRBD2 (5 bases). CDR1 is LNHDA and CDR2 is SQIVND in the germline V gene (reference sequence). V was clipped by 5 bases and J by 2 bases, with 13 bases between them. The CDR3 is made up of 14 amino acids. DNA of the CDR3: TGTGCCAGTAGTTTGACCGGGAAAGCCTACGAGCAGTACTTC. This gives the protein CASSLTGKAYEQYF.

The chain couples TRBV13 to TRBJ2-5, with TRBD2 as a possible D gene (6 bases). Germline V gene lookup returns CDR1 PRHDT and CDR2 FYEKMQ (reference sequence). The CDR3 has 14 amino acids. V lost 3 bases, J lost 6 bases, and 14 bases lay in between. DNA of the CDR3: TGTGCCAGCAGCTTGGCGGGGCCTGAAAAGACCCAGTACTTC. Protein sequence: CASSLAGPEKTQYF.

This clone was seen a few times. The rearrangement uses TRBV5-1 and TRBJ2-1, with D possibly TRBD1 on 6 matching bases. Between the trimmed V and J ends, which lost 1 base and 1 base, there was a span of 6 bases. Germline CDR1 reads SGHRS; CDR2 reads YFSETQ. CDR3 size: 14 residues. The CDR3 is CASSLQGSYNEQFF. CDR3 nucleotides: TGCGCCAGCAGCTTGCAGGGGTCCTACAATGAGCAGTTCTTC.

This chain links TRBV27 with TRBJ1-5; the match to TRBD1 covers 7 bases. Germline lookup yields CDR1 MNHEY and CDR2 SMNVEV (reference sequence). The CDR3 length is 14 residues. With V trimmed by 10 bases and J by 0 bases, 6 bases remained unmatched. The CDR3 DNA reads as TGTGCCACCTCAGGGGGGTATAGCAATCAGCCCCAGCATTTT. As protein: CATSGGYSNQPQHF.

The J gene is TRBJ2-1, the V gene TRBV28; 10 bases fit TRBD1. The V gene end was trimmed by 6 bases and the J gene end by 7 bases; junction bases not matched to a gene: 18. The germline gives CDR1 MDHEN, CDR2 SYDVKM. The CDR3 loop spans 18 amino acids. CDR3 bases: TGTGCCAGCAGAGGGCTGGCCTCCGGGACAGGGGCCTGGAATGAGCAGTTCTTC. This codes for CASRGLASGTGAWNEQFF.

The chain joins TRBV6-6 to TRBJ1-4; D gene uncertain. V was pared by 0 bases and J by 12 bases, with 11 bases between. This CDR3 has 13 amino acids. Germline CDR1 is MNHNY and CDR2 is SVGAGI (reference sequence). The CDR3 coding sequence is TGTGCCAGCAGTTACTCGAGGGTAGAGGAACTGTTTTTT. This sequence encodes CASSYSRVEELFF.

The chain uses TRBV19 and TRBJ1-2; 11 bases fit TRBD1. J gave up 8 bases and V 0 bases, and 5 bases lay outside the gene matches. The CDR3 runs to 15 residues. Germline V gene lookup returns CDR1 LNHDA and CDR2 SQIVND (reference sequence). CDR3 in amino acids: CASSIDGQGARGYTF. The CDR3 coding sequence is TGTGCCAGTAGTATAGATGGACAGGGGGCGCGGGGCTACACCTTC.

This clone has just one count. V gene TRBV18 combines with J gene TRBJ2-5, with D unclear. Germline values: CDR1 KGHSH, CDR2 LQKENI. CDR3 length: 13 residues. V lost 0 bases and J 5 bases, leaving 7 bases between the germline ends. The CDR3 is CASSPPPRETQYF. In DNA, the CDR3 is TGTGCCAGCTCACCACCCCCGAGGGAGACCCAGTACTTC.

The chain employs TRBV4-1 and TRBJ1-1; D possibly corresponds to TRBD1 (6 bases). The CDR3 runs 14 residues. Trimming left V 2 bases short and J 5 bases short, with 12 bases between. Per germline, CDR1 MGHRA and CDR2 YSYEKL. CDR3: CASSQTPRGTEAFF. CDR3 sequence (DNA): TGCGCCAGCAGCCAAACCCCAAGGGGGACTGAAGCTTTCTTT.

This chain links TRBV6-6 with TRBJ1-5, with 7 positions matching TRBD1. The length of the CDR3 is 15 residues. With V trimmed by 1 base and J by 4 bases, 4 bases remained unmatched. Germline V gene data show CDR1 as MNHNY and CDR2 as SVGAGI (reference sequence). In nucleotides, the CDR3 is TGTGCCAGCAGTTACTTGGTCAGGGGGAATCAGCCCCAGCATTTT. Its translation: CASSYLVRGNQPQHF.

This chain links TRBV27 with TRBJ2-7, with no clear D. The CDR3 length is 13 residues. V was shortened by 3 bases and J by 1 base, with 7 bases between the two germline ends. From germline, CDR1 is MNHEY and CDR2 SMNVEV (reference sequence). Here the CDR3 DNA reads TGTGCCAGCAGTTTGACTGTATCCTACGAGCAGTACTTC. This sequence encodes CASSLTVSYEQYF.

The chain couples TRBV5-6 to TRBJ1-5, with TRBD1 matching over 7 bases. J gave up 3 bases and V 4 bases, and 7 bases lay outside the gene matches. From germline, CDR1 is SGHDT and CDR2 YYEEEE. This CDR3 comprises 15 residues. The CDR3 region has the DNA TGTGCCAGCAGCAGTGGGACAGCCTACAATCAGCCCCAGCATTTT. It specifies CASSSGTAYNQPQHF.

J is TRBJ2-7 and V is TRBV29-1; 12 bases match TRBD1. CDR1 is SQVTM and CDR2 is ANQGSEA in the germline V gene. Trimming at V came to 7 bases and at J to 4 bases, leaving 5 bases not matched to a gene. The CDR3 has 13 residues. The CDR3: CSAGTGGRYEQYF. CDR3 coding DNA: TGCAGCGCGGGGACAGGGGGCCGGTACGAGCAGTACTTC.

The J gene is TRBJ2-5, the V gene TRBV10-3, with 12 bases identical to TRBD2. The V and J ends lost 10 bases and 2 bases, in that order; junction bases with no gene match: 11. The CDR3 is made up of 16 amino acids. Germline CDR1 and CDR2: ENHRY and SYGVKD. CDR3 amino acids: CATKETSGGLQETQYF. The DNA of the CDR3 is TGTGCCACCAAGGAGACTAGCGGGGGACTACAAGAGACCCAGTACTTC.

The chain recombines TRBV24-1 with TRBJ1-5; 7 nucleotides match TRBD1. The junction had 6 bases not matched to a gene; V was cut back by 8 bases and J by 6 bases. Germline-derived CDR1 and CDR2 are KGHDR and SFDVKD. The CDR3 contains 13 residues. CDR3 in amino acids: CATNDRESQPQHF. In nucleotides, the CDR3 is TGTGCCACCAACGACAGGGAGAGTCAGCCCCAGCATTTT.

This clone came up once. The chain couples TRBV21-1 to TRBJ1-3; no DNA check was done on the table's D call, TRBD1. TRBV21-1 is listed as a pseudogene. There are 13 residues in the CDR3. The CDR3 spells CARQGIGGNTIYF. The CDR3 DNA sequence: TGTGCCAGACAGGGAATTGGAGGAAACACCATATATTTT.

The genes are TRBV5-1 and TRBJ1-1, with TRBD1 matching over 8 bases. Germline CDR1 SGHRS, CDR2 YFSETQ. V shed 5 bases and J 6 bases; nucleotides not matched to a gene: 6. The CDR3 is made up of 13 amino acids. The CDR3 DNA reads TGCGCCAGCAGAGCTACAGGGGGTTCTGAAGCTTTCTTT. As protein: CASRATGGSEAFF.

The J gene is TRBJ2-1, the V gene TRBV7-2; 9 bases match TRBD2. V shed 1 base, J shed 10 bases, and the junction held 11 bases outside the gene matches. The CDR3 length is 16 residues. Germline values: CDR1 SGHTA, CDR2 FQGNSA. CDR3 nucleotide sequence: TGTGCCAGCAGCTTAGTAGGAATTTCCGCGGGAGGGGAGCAGTTCTTC. Translated: CASSLVGISAGGEQFF.

This clone came up once. The V call is TRBV28, the J call TRBJ1-1; D gene unclear. The CDR3 loop spans 12 amino acids. Germline V CDR1 and CDR2: MDHEN, SYDVKM. Trimming took off 6 bases at V and 5 bases at J, with 10 bases between the two ends. The CDR3 loop reads CASRQGRTEAFF. The CDR3 DNA follows: TGTGCCAGCAGACAAGGGAGGACTGAAGCTTTCTTT.

V and J are TRBV19 and TRBJ2-1; weak D call: TRBD2 (5 bases). V lost 5 bases, J lost 5 bases, and 10 bases lay in between. The CDR3 extends over 13 amino acids. Per germline, CDR1 LNHDA and CDR2 SQIVND (reference sequence). This chain's CDR3 is CASSYWRDNEQFF. CDR3 DNA: TGTGCCAGTAGTTACTGGCGGGACAATGAGCAGTTCTTC.

This clone has just a few counts. V usage is TRBV6-5 and J usage is TRBJ1-5, with D perhaps matching TRBD1 (5 bases). The V end lost 6 bases, the J end lost 5 bases, and 17 bases lay between the germline ends. CDR1 MNHEY and CDR2 SVGAGI come from the germline V gene. CDR3 length equals 15 residues. CDR3 sequence reads: CASRVAGQSHQPQHF. The CDR3, as DNA: TGTGCCAGCAGAGTCGCGGGGCAGAGCCATCAGCCCCAGCATTTT.

This chain links TRBV7-8 with TRBJ2-1; 7 nucleotides align to TRBD2. The trim removed 1 base at V and 0 bases at J, leaving 0 bases unmatched. The CDR3 sequence is 15 residues long. In germline, CDR1 is SGHVS, CDR2 FQNEAQ. The CDR3 protein is CASSLGGGSYNEQFF. Written as DNA, the CDR3 is TGTGCCAGCAGCTTAGGGGGGGGCTCCTACAATGAGCAGTTCTTC.

The rearrangement joins TRBV27 to TRBJ1-5; 10 bases match TRBD1. The germline CDR1 and CDR2 sequences are MNHEY and SMNVEV (reference sequence). The V segment lost 4 bases and the J segment 0 bases; nucleotides outside the gene matches: 6. This CDR3 has 17 residues. The CDR3 loop is CASSSGQGLYSNQPQHF. As DNA, the CDR3 is TGTGCCAGCAGTTCGGGACAGGGGCTTTATAGCAATCAGCCCCAGCATTTT.

The chain combines TRBV20-1 with TRBJ1-2, with D uncertain. The ends were cut back, 3 bases at V and 6 bases at J, with 5 bases in the middle. CDR1 is DFQATT and CDR2 is SNEGSKA in the germline V gene (reference sequence). CDR3 length equals 10 residues. CDR3 region: CSARADGYTF. Here the CDR3 DNA reads TGCAGTGCTAGGGCAGATGGCTACACCTTC.

Here the CDR3 reads CASSALGGTDGYTF. The CDR3 DNA reads TGTGCCAGCAGCGCCCTCGGGGGGACGGATGGCTACACCTTC. V and J are TRBV5-4 and TRBJ1-2; possibly TRBD1 for D (5 bases). V lost 4 bases to trimming and J lost 6 bases, with 16 bases between them. Germline values: CDR1 SGHNT, CDR2 YYREEE (reference sequence). CDR3 length: 14 amino acids.

This clone has only a few counts. The V call is TRBV27, the J call TRBJ1-1; D might be TRBD1 (5 bases). The CDR3 loop spans 13 amino acids. CDR1 is MNHEY, CDR2 SMNVEV, per germline (reference sequence). V dropped 4 bases and J dropped 0 bases, with 6 bases sitting between them. CDR3 DNA: TGTGCCAGCAGTTCAGGGTTGAACACTGAAGCTTTCTTT. Its translation: CASSSGLNTEAFF.

This chain links TRBV5-4 with TRBJ2-1; 7 positions match TRBD2. Trimming at V came to 5 bases and at J to 0 bases, leaving 5 bases not matched to a gene. The CDR3 extends over 15 amino acids. The germline CDR1 and CDR2 sequences are SGHNT and YYREEE (reference sequence). The CDR3 region has the DNA TGTGCCAGCAGTGGCGGGGGTCGCTCCTACAATGAGCAGTTCTTC. It codes for CASSGGGRSYNEQFF.